The 18 T cell receptor beta chains reported below all come from one sample, sequenced in a study of blood T cell repertoires in COVID-19. TCRdb's table, derived via immunoSEQ multiplex PCR, lists solely in-frame clones and lacks some. The table has tens of thousands of clones, almost 90% seen once. Sequencing was performed on peripheral blood. The receptor set was obtained from a man aged 60 to 75 with active COVID-19.

The gene calls are TRBV18 and TRBJ1-1; 10 nucleotides line up with TRBD1. From germline, CDR1 is KGHSH and CDR2 LQKENI. The CDR3 has 14 amino acids. The V and J ends lost 6 bases and 6 bases, in that order; junction bases with no gene match: 7. The CDR3 spells CASSIGQGEAEAFF. The CDR3 DNA reads as TGTGCCAGCTCCATAGGACAGGGGGAGGCTGAAGCTTTCTTT.

The chain couples TRBV2 to TRBJ2-2; D unclear. Germline CDR1 is SNHLY and CDR2 is FYNNEI. Trimming took 7 bases from V and 8 from J, leaving 8 bases between them. There are 11 residues in the CDR3. The CDR3 protein is CASNPEGELFF. The CDR3 region has the DNA TGTGCCAGCAACCCCGAGGGGGAGCTGTTTTTT. Using reference TRBV2 and TRBJ2-2 for the parts outside the CDR3, the full variable domain is EPEVTQTPSHQVTQMGQEVILRCVPISNHLYFYWYRQILGQKVEFLVSFYNNEISEKSEIFDDQFSVERPDGSNFTLKIRSTKLEDSAMYFCASNPEGELFFGEGSRLTVL.

The V gene is TRBV6-4, the J gene TRBJ1-1; unclear D gene. The V gene's germline CDR1 is MRHNA and CDR2 SNTAGT. V shed 6 bases and J shed 3 bases, with 11 bases lying between them. The CDR3 contains 13 residues. This CDR3 is CASRQVPDTEAFF. Written as DNA, the CDR3 is TGTGCCAGCAGGCAGGTGCCTGACACTGAAGCTTTCTTT.

The chain carries TRBV12-3 or TRBV12-4 and TRBJ2-5; D gene unclear. CDR3 length: 12 amino acids. V lost 7 bases and J 4 bases, leaving 10 bases between the germline ends. CDR3: CASTTSGETQYF. CDR3 bases: TGTGCCAGCACCACCTCCGGAGAGACCCAGTACTTC.

The rearrangement uses TRBV27 and TRBJ1-2, with no clear D. Germline values: CDR1 MNHEY, CDR2 SMNVEV (reference sequence). V gave up 6 bases and J gave up 8 bases, with 10 bases separating them. There are 11 residues in the CDR3. CDR3 amino acids: CASSAGRGYTF. CDR3 in DNA: TGTGCCAGCAGCGCGGGCAGGGGCTACACCTTC.

A note on this clone: At one end the junction does not follow the germline gene, possibly because of a read error. The identical CDR3 is also encoded by other nucleotide sequences in the sample. The chain combines TRBV6-6 with TRBJ1-1; D remains unclear. Germline assignment: CDR1 MNHNY and CDR2 SVGAGI (reference sequence). The CDR3 contains 12 residues. Written as DNA, the CDR3 is TGTGCTAGCAGCCCCGGTGCTTTATATGCTTTCTTT. Translated, it gives CASSPGALYAFF.

The chain is built from TRBV27 and TRBJ1-2; 11 nucleotides match TRBD1. Germline V gene data show CDR1 as MNHEY and CDR2 as SMNVEV (reference sequence). CDR3 length: 15 residues. The ends lost 6 bases at V and 4 bases at J; junction bases unmatched: 7. The CDR3: CASSPGTGGIYGYTF. The CDR3 DNA reads as TGTGCCAGCAGCCCCGGGACAGGGGGGATCTATGGCTACACCTTC.

This chain joins TRBV15 and TRBJ2-1; the D gene is possibly TRBD2 (5 bases). The length of the CDR3 is 14 residues. The V end lost 0 bases, the J end lost 9 bases, and 12 bases lay between the germline ends. Per the germline V gene, CDR1 is LNHNV and CDR2 is YYDKDF (reference sequence). For the CDR3, the DNA is TGTGCCACCAGCAGAGATTGGGCTAGCTCTGAGCAGTTCTTC. It encodes CATSRDWASSEQFF.

The rearrangement links TRBV5-1 to TRBJ2-1, with D hard to call. This CDR3 is 11 amino acids long. CDR1 is SGHRS, CDR2 YFSETQ, per germline. The V end lost 7 bases, the J end lost 5 bases, and 7 bases lay between the germline ends. The CDR3 region is CASGLNNEQFF. In DNA, the CDR3 is TGCGCCAGCGGGCTTAACAATGAGCAGTTCTTC.

The chain employs TRBV2 and TRBJ2-7, with D possibly matching TRBD2 (7 bases). Germline V gene data show CDR1 as SNHLY and CDR2 as FYNNEI. Trimming took 5 bases from V and 1 from J, leaving 18 bases between them. This CDR3 comprises 16 residues. CDR3 DNA sequence: TGTGCCAGCAGTTGGCACGGGGGAGGGGGGTCCTACGAGCAGTACTTC. This sequence encodes CASSWHGGGGSYEQYF.

The chain recombines TRBV7-2 with TRBJ2-6; 9 bases are a match to TRBD2. V shed 5 bases, J shed 0 bases, and the junction held 5 bases outside the gene matches. The CDR3 consists of 17 residues. Per the germline V gene, CDR1 is SGHTA and CDR2 is FQGNSA. CDR3 amino acids: CASSTTAGGSGANVLTF. As DNA, the CDR3 is TGTGCCAGCAGCACCACAGCGGGAGGCTCTGGGGCCAACGTCCTGACTTTC.

The rearrangement links TRBV27 to TRBJ2-3; 10 nucleotides line up with TRBD2. CDR1 is MNHEY and CDR2 is SMNVEV in the germline V gene (reference sequence). The CDR3 runs to 15 residues. Trimming cost V 11 bases and J 2 bases; bases outside gene matches: 10. CDR3 sequence: CAVRRTSGPTDTQYF. CDR3 nucleotide sequence: TGTGCCGTCCGCAGGACTAGCGGCCCCACAGATACGCAGTATTTT.

V usage is TRBV9 and J usage is TRBJ2-7; 8 bases line up with TRBD1. The CDR3 consists of 14 residues. Trimming cost V 3 bases and J 1 base; bases outside gene matches: 3. Germline loops: CDR1 SGDLS, CDR2 YYNGEE. The CDR3 DNA is TGTGCCAGCAGCGGACAGGGGTCTTCCTACGAGCAGTACTTC. It yields the protein CASSGQGSSYEQYF. The whole variable domain, remainder taken from reference TRBV9 and TRBJ2-7, is DSGVTQTPKHLITATGQRVTLRCSPRSGDLSVYWYQQSLDQGLQFLIQYYNGEERAKGNILERFSAQQFPDLHSELNLSSLELGDSALYFCASSGQGSSYEQYFGPGTRLTVT.

V gene TRBV6-5 combines with J gene TRBJ2-1, with TRBD2 matching over 8 bases. The CDR3 sequence is 14 residues long. The trim removed 3 bases at V and 4 bases at J, leaving 2 bases unmatched. From germline, CDR1 is MNHEY and CDR2 SVGAGI. CDR3 residues: CASSYTSGYNEQFF. CDR3 in DNA: TGTGCCAGCAGTTATACTAGCGGTTACAATGAGCAGTTCTTC.

This clone was observed a handful of times. The chain links TRBV27 to TRBJ2-7; tentative D call: TRBD1 (6 bases). The germline gives CDR1 MNHEY, CDR2 SMNVEV (reference sequence). The CDR3 spans 17 residues. V shed 0 bases and J shed 0 bases, with 15 bases lying between them. In DNA, the CDR3 is TGTGCCAGCAGTTTATCATTTACAGGGTCGAGCTCCTACGAGCAGTACTTC. It specifies CASSLSFTGSSSYEQYF.

This chain uses TRBV6-5 with TRBJ2-1, with a weak D call TRBD1 (6 bases). Trimming took off 6 bases at V and 4 bases at J, with 13 bases between the two ends. CDR1 and CDR2 (germline): MNHEY, SVGAGI. The CDR3 spans 14 residues. The CDR3 protein is CASSNREIYNEQFF. DNA of the CDR3: TGTGCCAGCAGCAACAGGGAGATTTACAATGAGCAGTTCTTC.

This clone is judged medium-sized (0.01 to 0.1%). The chain uses TRBV12-1 and TRBJ1-1. TRBV12-1 is noted as a pseudogene. There are 14 residues in the CDR3. CDR3 sequence reads: CAIPPGFCGTEAFF. As DNA, the CDR3 is TGTGCCATACCCCCGGGGTTTTGTGGGACTGAAGCTTTCTTT.

CDR3 nucleotides: TGTGCCAGTAGTATAGGGTCAGGGGCCTTGAACACTGAAGCTTTCTTT. This codes for CASSIGSGALNTEAFF. The chain joins TRBV19 to TRBJ1-1; D perhaps matches TRBD1 (6 bases). CDR3 size: 16 residues. The ends were cut back, 1 base at V and 0 bases at J, with 12 bases in the middle. The germline V gene has CDR1 LNHDA and CDR2 SQIVND (reference sequence).